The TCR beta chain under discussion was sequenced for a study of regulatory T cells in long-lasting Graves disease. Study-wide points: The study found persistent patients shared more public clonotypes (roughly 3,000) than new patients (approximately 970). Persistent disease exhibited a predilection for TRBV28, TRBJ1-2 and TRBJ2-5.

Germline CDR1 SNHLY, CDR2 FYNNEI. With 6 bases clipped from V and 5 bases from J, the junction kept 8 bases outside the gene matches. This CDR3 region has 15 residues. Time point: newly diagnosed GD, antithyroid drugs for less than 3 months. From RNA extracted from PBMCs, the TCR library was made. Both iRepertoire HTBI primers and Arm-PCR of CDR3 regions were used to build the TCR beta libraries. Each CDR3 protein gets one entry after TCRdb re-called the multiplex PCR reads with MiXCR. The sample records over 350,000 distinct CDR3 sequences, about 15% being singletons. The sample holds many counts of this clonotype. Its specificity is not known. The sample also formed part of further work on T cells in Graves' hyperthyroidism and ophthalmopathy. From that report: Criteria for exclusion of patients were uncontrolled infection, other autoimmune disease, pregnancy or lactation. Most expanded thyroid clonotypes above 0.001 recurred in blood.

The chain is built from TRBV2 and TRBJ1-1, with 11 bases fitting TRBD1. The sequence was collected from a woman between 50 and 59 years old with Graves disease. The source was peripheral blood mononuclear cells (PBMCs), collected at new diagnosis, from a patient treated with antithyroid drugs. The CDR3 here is CASRSGQGGGTEAFF. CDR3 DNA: TGTGCCAGCAGGTCGGGACAGGGGGGGGGGACTGAAGCTTTCTTT.